A selection of T cell receptor beta chains follows, all from one sample in a study of T cell repertoires in cytomegalovirus infection. No antigens are known for them. In TCRdb, the reads were re-called with MiXCR into one record per CDR3 protein. The sample has around 900,000 distinct CDR3 sequences, around a third seen once; the top ten hold over 11%. Sequenced here: cultured CD8+ T cells from PBMCs, sampled from culture after CMV antigen stimulation. The receptors originated from a human donor in good health (CMV status not recorded). Some clones in this sample may be carry-over from other donors' samples. The CDR3 runs from the conserved cysteine through the conserved F or W. A D gene is named only where the DNA matches it firmly. Rows give clone size only sometimes, using once, few, many, or a class for an expanded clone.

CDR3nt,CDR3aa,v_gene,j_gene,len,abundance,d_gene
TGCGCCAGCAGCTTGGGGCGTCCAGGGGCCAACGTCCTGACTTTC,CASSLGRPGANVLTF,TRBV5-1,TRBJ2-6,15,.,.
TGTGCCAGCAGTCTCTTCACCGGGACAGGCTTCTACAATGAGCAGTTCTTC,CASSLFTGTGFYNEQFF,TRBV12-3/TRBV12-4,TRBJ2-1,17,few,TRBD1
TGTGCCAGCAGTGGGGGTGACTCTCAGTACTTC,CASSGGDSQYF,TRBV25-1,TRBJ2-4,11,.,.
TGTGCCAGCAGCCCGACTAGCGGGGGGATGACAGATACGCAGTATTTT,CASSPTSGGMTDTQYF,TRBV7-3,TRBJ2-3,16,many,TRBD2
TGCAGCGTTGAAAGGGCAGGGTACGAGCAGTACTTC,CSVERAGYEQYF,TRBV29-1,TRBJ2-7,12,.,.
TGTGCCACCAGCAGGGACAGGGTTCAGCCCCAGCATTTT,CATSRDRVQPQHF,TRBV15,TRBJ1-5,13,.,TRBD1
TGTGCCAGCAGCTTGAGACAGGTTAGGGTGGATGGCTACACCTTC,CASSLRQVRVDGYTF,TRBV7-2,TRBJ1-2,15,.,.
TGTGCCAGCAGTTTAGACAGGGCTGGCTACACCTTC,CASSLDRAGYTF,TRBV12-3/TRBV12-4,TRBJ1-2,12,many,.
TGTGCCAGCAGCTTAGACCGGCTTTTT,CASSLDRLF,TRBV7-9,TRBJ1-1,9,.,.
TGTGCCAGCAGTTTACCCTCAGGGGTAGGTGAGCAGTTCTTC,CASSLPSGVGEQFF,TRBV27,TRBJ2-1,14,once,.
TGTGCCAGCAGTCCGCCAGTAGTTGAGCAGTTCTTC,CASSPPVVEQFF,TRBV6-2/TRBV6-3,TRBJ2-1,12,.,.
TGCGCCAGCAGCCTCAGGGGGATCAACACCGGGGAGCTGTTTTTT,CASSLRGINTGELFF,TRBV4-1,TRBJ2-2,15,.,TRBD1
TGTGCCAGCAGCTGGGGACAGGTCACAGATACGCAGTATTTT,CASSWGQVTDTQYF,TRBV7-9,TRBJ2-3,14,.,TRBD1
TGTGCCATCGGTGAGTCGTCGGGGGCCGTCTATGGCTACACCTTC,CAIGESSGAVYGYTF,TRBV10-3,TRBJ1-2,15,.,.
TGTGCCAGCAGCACAGGGGCGGGTGGGGACACTGAAGCTTTCTTT,CASSTGAGGDTEAFF,TRBV12-3/TRBV12-4,TRBJ1-1,15,.,TRBD1
TGTGCCAGCAGCCAGGGTCGGACAGGGGGCCGTTTCAATGAGCAGTTCTTC,CASSQGRTGGRFNEQFF,TRBV3-1,TRBJ2-1,17,few,TRBD1
TGCAGTGCTAGAGTTTTCGGGACAGGGGATAGCAATCAGCCCCAGCATTTT,CSARVFGTGDSNQPQHF,TRBV20-1,TRBJ1-5,17,few,TRBD1
TGTGCCACCAGTGACACTGACCTGGGAGATACGCAGTATTTT,CATSDTDLGDTQYF,TRBV24-1,TRBJ2-3,14,.,.
TGTGCCAGCAGCTTGGGGACCGCACTACAAGAGACCCAGTACTTC,CASSLGTALQETQYF,TRBV5-4,TRBJ2-5,15,.,.
TGTGCCAGCAGTTACTTGGATCTATTTAGCAATCAGCCCCAGCATTTT,CASSYLDLFSNQPQHF,TRBV6-6,TRBJ1-5,16,many,.
TGCGCCAGCAGCGACGAGGGGGCTAAAGGCTACACCTTC,CASSDEGAKGYTF,TRBV5-1,TRBJ1-2,13,.,TRBD1
TGTGCCAGCAGTTACTCGAGGCAGGGGCAAGTGGCCACCACAGATACGCAGTATTTT,CASSYSRQGQVATTDTQYF,TRBV6-5,TRBJ2-3,19,few,.
TGTGCCAGCAGCTACCGGACAGACCCTTACGAGCAGTACTTC,CASSYRTDPYEQYF,TRBV5-4,TRBJ2-7,14,.,.
TGTGCCAGCAGTTTGGGGTCCGACAGGGAAGCTGGAAACACCATATATTTT,CASSLGSDREAGNTIYF,TRBV12-3/TRBV12-4,TRBJ1-3,17,.,TRBD1
TGCAGTGCTCAGGGCTATAATTCACCCCTCCACTTT,CSAQGYNSPLHF,TRBV20-1,TRBJ1-6,12,.,.
TGTGCCAGCAGTTTAGCCCTTCGAGCATCAGTTGAAGGAATGTTTTTT,CASSLALRASVEGMFF,TRBV12-3/TRBV12-4,TRBJ1-4,16,.,.
TGTGCCAGCAGCTTAGGCGGGGGGCTACAAGAGACCCAGTACTTC,CASSLGGGLQETQYF,TRBV7-2,TRBJ2-5,15,many,TRBD2
TGCGCCAGCAGCCAAGTATCCTATACTAAGCACTCTCCCGGGGAGCTGTTTTTT,CASSQVSYTKHSPGELFF,TRBV4-1,TRBJ2-2,18,few,.
TGTGCCAGCAGCTTGGACATAACCCAGTATTTT,CASSLDITQYF,TRBV7-9,TRBJ2-3,11,few,.
TGTGCCAGCAGTCATACAATGGATGAGCAGTTCTTC,CASSHTMDEQFF,TRBV6-5,TRBJ2-1,12,few,.
TGTGTCAGTGGAGAGGGGGCGGACGAGCAGTACTTC,CVSGEGADEQYF,TRBV19,TRBJ2-7,12,.,TRBD1
TGCGCCAGCAGCCAAGAGGACAGGGCCGCTGAAGCTTTCTTT,CASSQEDRAAEAFF,TRBV4-1,TRBJ1-1,14,many,TRBD1
TGCAGTGCTAAAGAGGAAGGGATATACAATGAGCAGTTCTTC,CSAKEEGIYNEQFF,TRBV20-1,TRBJ2-1,14,.,.
TGTGCCAGCATGGGTGATGGCTACACCTTC,CASMGDGYTF,TRBV9,TRBJ1-2,10,.,.
TGTGCCAGCAGCTTACTTCGGGACACGAAATACTATGGCTACACCTTC,CASSLLRDTKYYGYTF,TRBV7-9,TRBJ1-2,16,few,.
TGTGCCAGCAGCATGGGCACCGGGGGGACTTACAATGAGCAGTTCTTC,CASSMGTGGTYNEQFF,TRBV7-6,TRBJ2-1,16,many,TRBD2
TGTGCCAGCAGCGTCTCGACAGTTTCAAGCTCTGGAAACACCATATATTTT,CASSVSTVSSSGNTIYF,TRBV7-9,TRBJ1-3,17,few,.
TGTGCCAGCAGTTTGAGGCCGACAGGGGCGGATTCTGGGGCCAACGTCCTGACTTTC,CASSLRPTGADSGANVLTF,TRBV7-9,TRBJ2-6,19,.,TRBD1
TGTGCCAGTACGGACCTATCAGGGGGCAAAGAGACCCAGTACTTC,CASTDLSGGKETQYF,TRBV19,TRBJ2-5,15,many,TRBD1
TGTGCCAGCAGCTTATTCCCCTTGAACGAGCAGTACTTC,CASSLFPLNEQYF,TRBV7-9,TRBJ2-7,13,few,.
TGCGCCAGCAGCCAAGACCCCCCAGCGGGGGTGTACAATGAGCAGTTCTTC,CASSQDPPAGVYNEQFF,TRBV4-3,TRBJ2-1,17,few,TRBD2
TGCGCCAGCAGCCAAGATCTTAGGCAGGGTCGGGGCTACACCTTC,CASSQDLRQGRGYTF,TRBV4-1,TRBJ1-2,15,few,.
TGTGCCAGCAGCGGACCCGGACAGGGAGGGGCGAGCACTGAAGCTTTCTTT,CASSGPGQGGASTEAFF,TRBV7-9,TRBJ1-1,17,few,TRBD1
TGTGCCAGCAGCCAACCTCTATCGGGGGGTTACAATGAGCAGTTCTTC,CASSQPLSGGYNEQFF,TRBV4-2,TRBJ2-1,16,few,TRBD2
TGTGCCAGCAGTCCTTACCGAGGCGGTACCAATGAGCAGTTCTTC,CASSPYRGGTNEQFF,TRBV2,TRBJ2-1,15,many,.
TGTGCCATCAGTGGACCGGGACAGGGGTCCGCTATGAACACTGAAGCTTTCTTT,CAISGPGQGSAMNTEAFF,TRBV10-3,TRBJ1-1,18,.,TRBD1
TGTGCCAGCAGCCGTCCCGGACAGGGGCAAATAGGGAATGAGCAGTTCTTC,CASSRPGQGQIGNEQFF,TRBV7-9,TRBJ2-1,17,few,TRBD1
TGTGCCAGCCAACAGGGGTGGACTGAAGCTTTCTTT,CASQQGWTEAFF,TRBV25-1,TRBJ1-1,12,few,TRBD1
TGTGCCAGCCAAGGACCGGGCGGCTATGGCTACACCTTC,CASQGPGGYGYTF,TRBV5-5,TRBJ1-2,13,few,.
TGTGCCAGCAGCTTAGAGAGGGGGAGGGAGGACACTGAAGCTTTCTTT,CASSLERGREDTEAFF,TRBV7-9,TRBJ1-1,16,many,.
TGCGCCAGCAGCCAAGCTGTAGCGCGGGGGGGCACAGATACGCAGTATTTT,CASSQAVARGGTDTQYF,TRBV4-3,TRBJ2-3,17,.,TRBD2
TGCAGTGCTAGGCAGCTAGTGGGCACCGGGGAGCTGTTTTTT,CSARQLVGTGELFF,TRBV20-1,TRBJ2-2,14,.,.
TGTGCCAGCAGCCAAGCATTATTCGGAGATACGCAGTATTTT,CASSQALFGDTQYF,TRBV27,TRBJ2-3,14,.,.
TGTGCCAGCAGCCCCCCGGCAGGCCTCTATGGCTACACCTTC,CASSPPAGLYGYTF,TRBV25-1,TRBJ1-2,14,.,.
TGTGCCAGCAGCTGGGACGACAGAAGGCACGATTCACCCCTCCACTTT,CASSWDDRRHDSPLHF,TRBV7-9,TRBJ1-6,16,.,.
TGTGCCAGTAGTGCGCTCTCCGGGACGTGGAACACTGAAGCTTTCTTT,CASSALSGTWNTEAFF,TRBV19,TRBJ1-1,16,.,.
TGTGCCAGCAGCCAAGGCCAGCCCACCTACGAGCAGTACTTC,CASSQGQPTYEQYF,TRBV4-2,TRBJ2-7,14,.,.
TGCGCCAGCAGCCAAGATTGGATAGGACAGTTCTACGAGCAGTACTTC,CASSQDWIGQFYEQYF,TRBV4-1,TRBJ2-7,16,.,.
TGTGCCAGCAGTTTTACAGGGGCGGGTGAGCAGTTCTTC,CASSFTGAGEQFF,TRBV27,TRBJ2-1,13,.,TRBD1